These T cell receptor beta chains were read from a single sample in a study of CD8 T cells in Susac syndrome. TCRdb re-analysed the immunoSEQ multiplex PCR reads in MiXCR, keeping a single row per CDR3 protein. Found here are about 290,000 distinct CDR3 sequences, over 75% of them singletons; the top ten hold 0.18%. Sequencing was carried out using CD8+ T cells from PBMCs. These receptors were collected from a human donor with multiple sclerosis. CDR3s include the opening cysteine and the closing phenylalanine or tryptophan. D genes are given only for firm matches. Size is omitted from some rows. Given values are once, few, many or a class for expanded clones.

v_gene	d_gene	abundance	j_gene	CDR3aa	CDR3nt
TRBV27	TRBD1	.	TRBJ1-5	CASSPDRVGDQPQHF	TGTGCCAGCAGCCCGGACAGGGTAGGGGATCAGCCCCAGCATTTT
TRBV27	.	.	TRBJ2-1	CASSPGTLGYNEQFF	TGTGCCAGCAGTCCCGGGACCCTGGGGTACAATGAGCAGTTCTTC
TRBV9	.	.	TRBJ2-7	CASSPLGQTLSYEQYF	TGTGCCAGCAGCCCCCTTGGACAGACCCTCTCCTACGAGCAGTACTTC
TRBV12-3/TRBV12-4	.	.	TRBJ2-2	CASSSGEGAAGELFF	TGTGCCAGCAGTTCCGGGGAAGGGGCGGCCGGGGAGCTGTTTTTT
TRBV15	.	.	TRBJ1-5	CATSRDQGVGQPQHF	TGTGCCACCAGCAGAGACCAGGGTGTAGGTCAGCCCCAGCATTTT
TRBV2	TRBD2	.	TRBJ2-3	CAGTSGGSADTQYF	TGTGCCGGGACTAGCGGGGGTAGTGCAGATACGCAGTATTTT
TRBV11-1	TRBD1	.	TRBJ2-5	CASSANTRGGGRVLGQGRTQYF	TGTGCCAGCAGCGCTAATACTCGCGGGGGTGGCCGTGTTTTGGGACAGGGGAGGACCCAGTACTTC
TRBV27	.	.	TRBJ2-3	CASSLLPFSGTDTQYF	TGTGCCAGCAGTTTATTACCCTTCTCTGGCACAGATACGCAGTATTTT
TRBV28	TRBD1	.	TRBJ1-2	CASSAPWDSYGYTF	TGTGCCAGCAGTGCCCCTTGGGACAGCTATGGCTACACCTTC
TRBV20-1	TRBD2	.	TRBJ2-1	CSANPPGLAGYNEQFF	TGCAGTGCTAACCCCCCGGGACTAGCGGGGTACAATGAGCAGTTCTTC
TRBV7-2	.	once	TRBJ1-1	CASSPGGERFF	TGTGCCAGCAGTCCCGGGGGGGAGCGGTTCTTT
TRBV29-1	.	.	TRBJ2-7	CSVLMGTTYEQYF	TGCAGCGTCCTCATGGGGACAACCTACGAGCAGTACTTC
TRBV3-1	.	.	TRBJ1-1	CASSQDATENTEAFF	TGTGCCAGCAGCCAAGACGCTACAGAGAACACTGAAGCTTTCTTT
TRBV5-1	TRBD1	.	TRBJ2-3	CASSLADRVLDTQYF	TGCGCCAGCAGCTTGGCGGACAGGGTATTAGATACGCAGTATTTT
TRBV29-1	TRBD1	.	TRBJ2-1	CSVEGTGISYNEQFF	TGCAGCGTTGAGGGGACAGGTATCTCCTACAATGAGCAGTTCTTC
TRBV18	TRBD1	.	TRBJ2-5	CASSRLGQGGEETQYF	TGTGCCAGCTCACGGTTAGGACAGGGAGGAGAAGAGACCCAGTACTTC
TRBV6-2/TRBV6-3	TRBD2	.	TRBJ2-5	CASSLLAEGLEETQYF	TGTGCCAGCAGCCTACTAGCGGAGGGTTTGGAAGAGACCCAGTACTTC
TRBV7-9	TRBD2	.	TRBJ2-3	CASSSPGTSGIGGTDTQYF	TGTGCCAGCAGCTCGCCCGGGACTAGCGGGATCGGAGGCACAGATACGCAGTATTTT
TRBV11-2	.	.	TRBJ2-7	CASSLVAGLATYEQYF	TGTGCCAGCAGCTTAGTTGCCGGGCTAGCCACCTACGAGCAGTACTTC
TRBV30	.	once	TRBJ1-5	CAWRGGSNHPQHF	TGTGCCTGGAGGGGGGGGTCGAATCACCCCCAGCATTTT
TRBV19	.	once	TRBJ2-5	CASSMGVINQETQYF	TGTGCCAGTAGTATGGGGGTGATCAACCAAGAGACCCAGTACTTC
TRBV27	TRBD1	.	TRBJ2-5	CASSSLRWQGAGETQYF	TGTGCCAGCAGTTCCCTCCGGTGGCAGGGGGCAGGAGAGACCCAGTACTTC
TRBV11-2	.	.	TRBJ1-2	CASSLDYGMRYGYTF	TGTGCCAGCAGCTTAGACTACGGGATGCGGTATGGCTACACCTTC
TRBV5-6	TRBD2	.	TRBJ2-5	CASSLALREVQETQYF	TGTGCCAGCAGCTTGGCCTTGCGGGAGGTCCAAGAGACCCAGTACTTC
TRBV13	.	.	TRBJ1-6	CASSHRDPYSPLHF	TGTGCCAGCAGCCACCGGGACCCTTATTCACCCCTCCACTTT
TRBV20-1	TRBD2	.	TRBJ2-7	CSARVLTSGDRYEQYF	TGCAGTGCTAGAGTCTTGACTAGCGGGGATAGGTACGAGCAGTACTTC
TRBV4-1	TRBD2	.	TRBJ2-7	CASSWTSMDDEQYF	TGCGCCAGCAGCTGGACTAGCATGGACGACGAGCAGTACTTC
TRBV7-2	TRBD1	.	TRBJ1-1	CASSFPTGVTEAFF	TGTGCCAGCAGCTTCCCGACAGGGGTGACTGAAGCTTTCTTT
TRBV10-3	.	.	TRBJ2-1	CAISESGGGQFF	TGTGCCATCAGTGAGTCCGGTGGTGGGCAGTTCTTC
TRBV6-2/TRBV6-3	.	.	TRBJ2-7	CASSLDLEGYEQYF	TGTGCCAGCAGCCTGGACCTTGAGGGCTACGAGCAGTACTTC
TRBV4-2	TRBD2	.	TRBJ2-3	CASSAGGQYTQYF	TGTGCCAGCAGCGCGGGAGGCCAATATACGCAGTATTTT
TRBV20-1	TRBD2	.	TRBJ2-3	CSARGTSGRFFAQYF	TGCAGTGCTAGAGGGACTAGCGGGAGATTTTTTGCGCAGTATTTT
TRBV20-1	TRBD1	.	TRBJ2-5	CSASWGRDRSVQVAQYF	TGCAGTGCTAGCTGGGGTCGGGACAGGAGCGTGCAGGTGGCCCAGTACTTC
TRBV5-1	.	.	TRBJ2-1	CASSTLAIMVNEQFF	TGCGCCAGCAGCACGCTCGCCATAATGGTGAATGAGCAGTTCTTC
TRBV9	.	.	TRBJ2-3	CASSPLLVGTRTDTQYF	TGTGCCAGCAGCCCCCTTCTGGTGGGTACCCGCACAGATACGCAGTATTTT
TRBV9	TRBD1	.	TRBJ1-1	CASSGGGGGRGTEAFF	TGTGCCAGCAGCGGTGGAGGGGGCGGGAGAGGAACTGAAGCTTTCTTT
TRBV15	TRBD2	.	TRBJ2-7	CATSSDREDYEQYF	TGTGCCACCAGCAGCGACCGGGAGGACTACGAGCAGTACTTC
TRBV4-2	TRBD1	.	TRBJ1-4	CASSSNTGTGEEKLFF	TGTGCCAGCAGTTCAAACACCGGGACAGGGGAAGAAAAACTGTTTTTT
TRBV12-3/TRBV12-4	.	.	TRBJ2-7	CASSWASPGNEQYF	TGTGCCAGCAGTTGGGCCTCCCCAGGGAACGAGCAGTACTTC
TRBV4-3	TRBD2	.	TRBJ2-1	CASSQDTSGSFVMNEQFF	TGCGCCAGCAGCCAAGATACTAGCGGGAGTTTCGTAATGAATGAGCAGTTCTTC
TRBV4-2	.	.	TRBJ2-7	CASSQEGAGTYEQYF	TGTGCCAGCAGCCAAGAAGGGGCCGGAACCTACGAGCAGTACTTC
TRBV2	.	once	TRBJ1-2	CASSSTWGMSYTF	TGTGCCAGCAGCTCTACGTGGGGGATGAGCTACACCTTC
TRBV19	.	.	TRBJ1-1	CASSIVVEGSAEAFF	TGTGCCAGTAGTATAGTAGTCGAGGGTAGTGCTGAAGCTTTCTTT
TRBV9	.	.	TRBJ1-5	CASSVAGNSNQPQHF	TGTGCCAGCAGCGTAGCTGGGAATAGCAATCAGCCCCAGCATTTT
TRBV10-3	TRBD1	.	TRBJ1-5	CAISGGQTSNQPQHF	TGTGCCATCAGTGGGGGACAGACTAGCAATCAGCCCCAGCATTTT
TRBV27	.	.	TRBJ2-7	CASSLSVVGVYEQYF	TGTGCCAGCAGTTTATCGGTAGTCGGGGTGTACGAGCAGTACTTC
TRBV6-2/TRBV6-3	TRBD2	.	TRBJ2-5	CASSYPGLAGQETQYF	TGTGCCAGCAGTTACCCTGGACTAGCGGGGCAAGAGACCCAGTACTTC
TRBV12-3/TRBV12-4	.	.	TRBJ2-5	CASSGGWTGGQETQYF	TGTGCCAGCAGCGGGGGATGGACAGGCGGCCAAGAGACCCAGTACTTC
TRBV7-9	TRBD1	.	TRBJ2-5	CASRPTGQGGETQYF	TGTGCCAGCAGGCCGACTGGACAGGGTGGAGAGACCCAGTACTTC
TRBV6-6	.	.	TRBJ2-5	CASSYSPVETQYF	TGTGCCAGCAGTTACTCACCTGTAGAGACCCAGTACTTC
TRBV28	.	.	TRBJ1-1	CAIKGVRFTEAFF	TGTGCCATTAAAGGGGTGAGGTTCACTGAAGCTTTCTTT